This entry lists 19 T cell receptor beta chains sequenced from one sample in a study of T cell changes during pregnancy in multiple sclerosis. Here immunoSEQ multiplex PCR was the method, and the copy in TCRdb shows in-frame clones only, minus some. Among 75,000 to 100,000 clones listed, 91% were seen once. The source was peripheral blood, collected after pregnancy. The receptors come from a female donor in good health, enrolled as a control in a pregnancy study.

The chain joins TRBV6-6 to TRBJ2-1; TRBD2 aligns across 12 bases. The CDR3 is 16 amino acids. The junction had 5 bases not matched to a gene; V was cut back by 5 bases and J by 3 bases. Germline V gene lookup returns CDR1 MNHNY and CDR2 SVGAGI (reference sequence). CDR3 DNA sequence: TGTGCCAGCAGTAAGCGGACTAGCGGGGACTACAATGAGCAGTTCTTC. Translating it yields CASSKRTSGDYNEQFF.

This clone was counted a single time. This chain links TRBV7-2 with TRBJ2-7; 8 nucleotides agree with TRBD1. This CDR3 comprises 15 residues. V lost 1 base and J lost 3; bases outside the gene matches: 5. The germline V gene has CDR1 SGHTA and CDR2 FQGNSA. The CDR3 bases are TGTGCCAGCAGCTTAGTAATTGGACAGGGCTACGAGCAGTACTTC. It specifies CASSLVIGQGYEQYF. Using reference TRBV7-2 and TRBJ2-7 for the parts outside the CDR3, the full variable domain is GAGVSQSPSNKVTEKGKDVELRCDPISGHTALYWYRQSLGQGLEFLIYFQGNSAPDKSGLPSDRFSAERTGGSVSTLTIQRTQQEDSAVYLCASSLVIGQGYEQYFGPGTRLTVT.

CDR3 in amino acids: CASSERGRGDYGYTF. The CDR3 region has the DNA TGTGCCAGCAGTGAAAGAGGCAGGGGCGACTATGGCTACACCTTC. The chain joins TRBV2 to TRBJ1-2, with D possibly being TRBD1 (6 bases). From germline, CDR1 is SNHLY and CDR2 FYNNEI. This CDR3 spans 15 amino acids. V was pared by 2 bases and J by 3 bases, with 13 bases between.

The V and J genes are TRBV4-2 and TRBJ1-5; weak D call: TRBD1 (5 bases). The germline V gene has CDR1 LGHNA and CDR2 YNFKEQ. V was clipped by 4 bases and J by 2 bases, with 15 bases between them. The CDR3 is 16 amino acids. CDR3 DNA: TGTGCCAGCAGCCCCGGGGAGGGGTTGGGCAATCAGCCCCAGCATTTT. It is translated as CASSPGEGLGNQPQHF.

The chain recombines TRBV7-9 with TRBJ1-4, with no clear D. Between the trimmed V and J ends, which lost 1 base and 8 bases, there was a span of 11 bases. The CDR3 spans 14 residues. The germline CDR1 and CDR2 sequences are SEHNR and FQNEAQ (reference sequence). The CDR3 coding sequence is TGTGCCAGCAGCTTAGGCAGTGCGGGGGAAAAACTGTTTTTT. It translates to CASSLGSAGEKLFF.

DNA of the CDR3: TGTGCCTGGAGTGGACAGGGGGATGGCTACACCTTC. This translates into CAWSGQGDGYTF. This chain connects TRBV30 to TRBJ1-2; TRBD1 agrees at 9 bases. The CDR3 totals 12 residues. With V trimmed by 1 base and J by 6 bases, 0 bases remained unmatched. Germline V gene data show CDR1 as GTSNPN and CDR2 as SVGIG (reference sequence).

The rearrangement links TRBV19 to TRBJ1-5, with D hard to call. Between the trimmed V and J ends, which lost 3 bases and 3 bases, there was a span of 15 bases. Germline V CDR1 and CDR2: LNHDA, SQIVND (reference sequence). The CDR3 has 16 amino acids. The CDR3 sequence: CASSMRALGDNQPQHF. As DNA, the CDR3 is TGTGCCAGTAGTATGAGGGCACTCGGTGACAATCAGCCCCAGCATTTT.

The chain joins TRBV7-2 to TRBJ2-1; 8 bases map to TRBD2. The CDR3 loop spans 14 amino acids. The V and J ends lost 1 base and 12 bases, in that order; junction bases with no gene match: 8. The germline gives CDR1 SGHTA, CDR2 FQGNSA. Written as DNA, the CDR3 is TGTGCCAGCAGCTTAGGAATTAGCGGGGCTTCGCAGTTCTTC. It codes for CASSLGISGASQFF.

This clone was observed once. This rearrangement joins TRBV7-9 to TRBJ1-3; TRBD1 matches 10 bases. V lost 6 bases, J lost 1 base, and 3 bases stayed unmatched. CDR1 and CDR2 from the germline V gene are SEHNR and FQNEAQ (reference sequence). The length of the CDR3 is 15 residues. CDR3 in amino acids: CASSGQGDSGNTIYF. CDR3 nucleotides: TGTGCCAGCAGTGGACAGGGGGATTCTGGAAACACCATATATTTT.

V is TRBV2 and J is TRBJ1-1; D gene uncertain. There are 13 residues in the CDR3. The germline V gene has CDR1 SNHLY and CDR2 FYNNEI. Between the trimmed V and J ends, which lost 5 bases and 1 base, there was a span of 8 bases. The DNA for the CDR3 is TGTGCCAGCAGTCTACAGACGAACACTGAAGCTTTCTTT. As protein: CASSLQTNTEAFF.

This chain connects TRBV7-9 to TRBJ1-5; 9 bases match TRBD1. Unmatched junction bases numbered 9, after V lost 5 bases and J lost 4 bases. The length of the CDR3 is 16 residues. CDR1 and CDR2 from the germline V gene are SEHNR and FQNEAQ (reference sequence). Here the CDR3 DNA reads TGTGCCAGCAGCAATACAGGGGGCCAAGGGAATCAGCCCCAGCATTTT. Its translation is CASSNTGGQGNQPQHF. The variable domain in full, completed from reference TRBV7-9 and TRBJ1-5, reads DTGVSQNPRHKITKRGQNVTFRCDPISEHNRLYWYRQTLGQGPEFLTYFQNEAQLEKSRLLSDRFSAERPKGSFSTLEIQRTEQGDSAMYLCASSNTGGQGNQPQHFGDGTRLSIL.

This chain uses TRBV7-2 with TRBJ1-1, with 10 bases that match TRBD1. Germline V CDR1 and CDR2: SGHTA, FQGNSA. J lost 13 bases, V lost 4 bases, and 12 bases had no gene match. This CDR3 has 14 amino acids. The CDR3 loop reads CASSSPSGTGERFF. The CDR3 nucleotides are TGTGCCAGCAGCTCTCCCAGTGGGACAGGGGAGCGTTTCTTT.

Concerning this clone: The junction and the germline gene differ at one end; a read error may be behind it. The J gene is TRBJ2-7, the V gene TRBV7-8, with D perhaps TRBD1 (6 bases). Germline V lookup: CDR1 SGHVS, CDR2 FQNEAQ. The CDR3 runs to 14 residues. DNA of the CDR3: TGTGCCAGCAGCCTAGCCAGGACAGCCTACGAGCAGTACTTC. It encodes CASSLARTAYEQYF. The full variable domain, completed using reference TRBV7-8 and TRBJ2-7, is GAGVSQSPRYKVAKRGQDVALRCDPISGHVSLFWYQQALGQGPEFLTYFQNEAQLDKSGLPSDRFFAERPEGSVSTLKIQRTQQEDSAVYLCASSLARTAYEQYFGPGTRLTVT.

The chain couples TRBV6-5 to TRBJ2-2; TRBD1 aligns across 7 bases. The trim removed 5 bases at V and 7 bases at J, leaving 7 bases unmatched. The CDR3 sequence is 14 residues long. CDR1 is MNHEY, CDR2 SVGAGI, per germline. The DNA of the CDR3 is TGTGCCAGCAGTACGTTACAGGGGATCGGGGAGCTGTTTTTT. This encodes CASSTLQGIGELFF.

This clone is a singleton in its sample. DNA of the CDR3: TGTGCCAGCAGGGGGGGGGAAGGGAGCTATGGCTACACCTTC. Residues: CASRGGEGSYGYTF. The chain carries TRBV2 and TRBJ1-2; D may be TRBD1 (5 bases). This CDR3 has 14 amino acids. Between the trimmed V and J ends, which lost 6 bases and 4 bases, there was a span of 15 bases. The V gene's germline CDR1 is SNHLY and CDR2 FYNNEI.

V usage is TRBV2 and J usage is TRBJ2-5; tentative D call: TRBD1 (5 bases). The CDR3 sequence is 13 residues long. The V end was cut by 8 bases, the J end by 2 bases, with 12 bases between. The germline gives CDR1 SNHLY, CDR2 FYNNEI. This CDR3 is CASVVQVQETQYF. The CDR3 DNA reads as TGTGCCAGCGTCGTACAGGTACAAGAGACCCAGTACTTC.

The rearrangement links TRBV9 to TRBJ2-1, with 8 bases fitting TRBD1. CDR3 length equals 14 residues. V dropped 3 bases and J dropped 3; count of bases not matched to a gene: 2. Germline CDR1 is SGDLS and CDR2 is YYNGEE. The CDR3 DNA reads as TGTGCCAGCAGCGCCGGGACAGGCTACAATGAGCAGTTCTTC. Its protein product is CASSAGTGYNEQFF.

The rearrangement links TRBV19 to TRBJ2-2, with 8 bases lining up with TRBD1. Germline assignment: CDR1 LNHDA and CDR2 SQIVND (reference sequence). With V trimmed by 7 bases and J by 3 bases, 7 bases remained unmatched. The CDR3 runs 15 residues. CDR3 in DNA: TGTGCCAGTATAGGGGACAGGAGCTACACCGGGGAGCTGTTTTTT. Amino acids: CASIGDRSYTGELFF.

Only a few counts were recorded for this clone. The CDR3 reads CASSPQGRLNTEAFF. The CDR3 DNA reads TGTGCCAGCTCTCCGCAGGGGCGCCTGAACACTGAAGCTTTCTTT. The chain carries TRBV4-2 and TRBJ1-1, with D possibly matching TRBD1 (6 bases). The CDR3 runs 15 residues. Germline lookup yields CDR1 LGHNA and CDR2 YNFKEQ. The V end lost 8 bases, the J end lost 0 bases, and 16 bases lay between the germline ends.